This entry features one T cell receptor beta chain sequence. The data are from a study of blood T cell repertoires in COVID-19. At the level of the study: Material from acute and convalescent COVID-19 was sourced from the United States, Italy and Spain. T cells, B-cell-depleted T cells, or PBMCs provided the cDNA or gDNA that served as material.

In the source study's methods: Amplifying reference gene primers gave estimates of nucleated cell counts. TCRdb's table, derived via immunoSEQ multiplex PCR, lists solely in-frame clones and lacks some. That table supplies the V and J calls and clone size; D and trimming were determined from the DNA. Of about 280,000 clones listed, 75% to 85% are singletons. This clonotype was obtained from a man aged 45-60 years with active or convalescent COVID-19. The sequenced sample consisted of peripheral blood.

This CDR3 is CASGLRKTGTSGTSYEQYF. The DNA for the CDR3 is TGTGCTAGTGGTTTGAGAAAAACCGGGACTAGCGGGACGTCCTACGAGCAGTACTTC. The chain links TRBV12-5 to TRBJ2-7; TRBD2 aligns across 13 bases. In germline, CDR1 is LGHNT, CDR2 FRNRAP. With V trimmed by 2 bases and J by 1 base, 11 bases remained unmatched. The CDR3 extends over 19 amino acids.